This entry lists 5 T cell receptor beta chains sequenced from one sample in a study of human T cells and chemical hapten exposure. Time point denoted: patch test 2, 6 weeks after DPC sensitization. Indicated treatment: therapeutic diphenylcyclopropenone sensitization with weekly scalp DPC. TCRdb recomputed calls from the RACE reads with MiXCR, one row per CDR3 protein. Altogether 330,000 or so distinct CDR3 sequences are present, about 6% being singletons, with the ten largest covering around 6.1%. The sequencing used whole blood, collected in connection with sensitization to the hapten diphenylcyclopropenone (DPC). All receptors come from a woman under 30 with alopecia areata. Some clones in this sample may be carry-over from other donors' samples.

This clonotype came up a few times. V and J are TRBV9 and TRBJ1-5; 10 nucleotides match TRBD1. CDR3 length: 16 residues. Germline CDR1 SGDLS, CDR2 YYNGEE. After removal of 3 bases from V and 4 bases from J, the junction contained 7 bases not matched to a gene. CDR3 coding DNA: TGTGCCAGCAGCGCAGGACAGGGGGTGATGAATCAGCCCCAGCATTTT. This codes for CASSAGQGVMNQPQHF.

V and J are TRBV4-3 and TRBJ2-7; 11 positions agree with TRBD1. Trimming cost V 0 bases and J 4 bases; bases outside gene matches: 5. The germline V gene encodes CDR1 LGHNA and CDR2 YSLEER. CDR3 length equals 16 residues. The CDR3 nucleotides read TGCGCCAGCAGCCAAGAGGACAGGGGGCTAAATTACGAGCAGTACTTC. Its protein product is CASSQEDRGLNYEQYF.

The genes are TRBV7-9 and TRBJ2-6, with a tentative D call TRBD2 (5 bases). The CDR3 has 16 amino acids. V dropped 3 bases and J dropped 4 bases, with 13 bases sitting between them. Germline CDR1 is SEHNR and CDR2 is FQNEAQ (reference sequence). In nucleotides, the CDR3 is TGTGCCAGCAGCTTTTTCGGGGAAGCGGGGGCCAACGTCCTGACTTTC. It codes for CASSFFGEAGANVLTF.

This clonotype occurred many times. The rearrangement uses TRBV6-6 and TRBJ1-5; tentative D call: TRBD1 (6 bases). The CDR3 totals 15 residues. Trimming pared 2 bases from V and 3 bases from J, leaving 11 bases between. Germline V CDR1 and CDR2: MNHNY, SVGAGI (reference sequence). The CDR3: CASSYDGGLNQPQHF. The CDR3 DNA reads as TGTGCCAGCAGTTACGATGGGGGCCTCAATCAGCCCCAGCATTTT.

This clonotype was detected only a few times. The chain has TRBV10-3 and TRBJ1-1, with D uncertain. The CDR3 spans 14 residues. Germline V gene data show CDR1 as ENHRY and CDR2 as SYGVKD. Between the trimmed V and J ends, which lost 0 bases and 2 bases, there was a span of 7 bases. CDR3 region: CAISESIRNTEAFF. CDR3 coding DNA: TGTGCCATCAGTGAGTCGATCCGTAACACTGAAGCTTTCTTT.